Presented here are 30 T cell receptor beta chains from one specimen sequenced in a study of tissue T cells after allogeneic stem cell transplantation. TCRdb keeps only in-frame clones here, not all; method: immunoSEQ multiplex PCR. This sample has some 43,000 clones, with around nine tenths found just once. Here the sequenced sample was blood, taken before transplantation. Source of these receptors: a woman aged 35-75 years who later had graft-versus-host disease after an allogeneic stem cell transplant.

The chain is built from TRBV9 and TRBJ2-3, with 9 bases aligning to TRBD2. The germline V gene encodes CDR1 SGDLS and CDR2 YYNGEE. Unmatched junction bases numbered 6, after V lost 0 bases and J lost 7 bases. This CDR3 is built from 15 residues. CDR3 protein: CASSVEAGGRNTQYF. DNA of the CDR3: TGTGCCAGCAGCGTAGAAGCGGGGGGTCGCAATACGCAGTATTTT.

The chain recombines TRBV27 with TRBJ2-3; D remains ambiguous. The V end lost 3 bases, the J end lost 0 bases, and 16 bases lay between the germline ends. In germline, CDR1 is MNHEY, CDR2 SMNVEV (reference sequence). CDR3 length: 17 residues. This CDR3 is CASSFVGGSISTDTQYF. CDR3 coding DNA: TGTGCCAGCAGTTTTGTGGGCGGATCGATTAGCACAGATACGCAGTATTTT.

V is TRBV5-1 and J is TRBJ1-4; 8 positions match TRBD1. With V trimmed by 0 bases and J by 0 bases, 7 bases remained unmatched. CDR1 is SGHRS, CDR2 YFSETQ, per germline. The CDR3 spans 18 residues. CDR3 region: CASSLGVGTGPTNEKLFF. The CDR3 region has the DNA TGCGCCAGCAGCTTGGGGGTTGGGACAGGCCCAACTAATGAAAAACTGTTTTTT. The complete variable domain, with remaining parts taken from reference TRBV5-1 and TRBJ1-4, reads KAGVTQTPRYLIKTRGQQVTLSCSPISGHRSVSWYQQTPGQGLQFLFEYFSETQRNKGNFPGRFSGRQFSNSRSEMNVSTLELGDSALYLCASSLGVGTGPTNEKLFFGSGTQLSVL.

The chain couples TRBV6-5 to TRBJ1-3; D gene ambiguous. The CDR3 is made up of 16 amino acids. Germline loops: CDR1 MNHEY, CDR2 SVGAGI. V gave up 0 bases and J gave up 8 bases, with 17 bases separating them. The CDR3 DNA follows: TGTGCCAGCAGTTACTCGGGTTTACGGATTCAAGACACCATATATTTT. Its translation: CASSYSGLRIQDTIYF.

J is TRBJ2-7 and V is TRBV7-2; no firm D call. The germline V and J ends were trimmed by 1 base and 2 bases, with 9 bases remaining between them. This CDR3 is built from 14 residues. Germline CDR1 SGHTA, CDR2 FQGNSA. The CDR3 spells CASSLEVGTYEQYF. The CDR3 DNA reads TGTGCCAGCAGCTTAGAAGTTGGGACCTACGAGCAGTACTTC.

This sequence joins TRBV18 and TRBJ1-5; D not resolved. This CDR3 is 13 amino acids long. Trimming took off 2 bases at V and 4 bases at J, with 6 bases between the two ends. Germline loops: CDR1 KGHSH, CDR2 LQKENI. This CDR3 is CASSPGQNQPQHF. As DNA, the CDR3 is TGTGCCAGCTCACCAGGGCAGAATCAGCCCCAGCATTTT.

V gene TRBV5-8 combines with J gene TRBJ2-6, with TRBD1 identical over 11 bases. CDR1 is SGHTS, CDR2 YDEGEE, per germline. The junction had 1 base not matched to a gene; V was cut back by 3 bases and J by 2 bases. This CDR3 contains 16 residues. The CDR3 here is CASSWDRGTGANVLTF. The CDR3 coding sequence is TGTGCCAGCAGCTGGGACAGGGGGACTGGGGCCAACGTCCTGACTTTC. Variable domain in full (rest from reference TRBV5-8 and TRBJ2-6): EAGVTQSPTHLIKTRGQQATLRCSPISGHTSVYWYQQALGLGLQFLLWYDEGEERNRGNFPPRFSGRQFPNYSSELNVNALELEDSALYLCASSWDRGTGANVLTFGAGSRLTVL.

This chain connects TRBV11-2 to TRBJ2-1; 7 bases are shared with TRBD1. Trimming at V came to 4 bases and at J to 4 bases, leaving 7 bases not matched to a gene. Per the germline V gene, CDR1 is SGHAT and CDR2 is FQNNGV. The CDR3 is made up of 15 amino acids. CDR3 residues: CASSYRDSQYNEQFF. CDR3 sequence (DNA): TGTGCCAGCAGCTACCGGGACAGCCAATACAATGAGCAGTTCTTC.

The chain couples TRBV6-6 to TRBJ1-6; TRBD1 aligns across 8 bases. J was trimmed by 7 bases and V by 5 bases; bases with no gene match: 7. Germline V gene data show CDR1 as MNHNY and CDR2 as SVGAGI (reference sequence). This CDR3 has 15 residues. CDR3 loop: CASSPGDRFNSPLHF. The DNA for the CDR3 is TGTGCCAGCAGTCCTGGGGACAGGTTCAATTCACCCCTCCACTTT.

The chain has TRBV7-2 and TRBJ2-7, with 13 positions matching TRBD2. CDR1 and CDR2 (germline): SGHTA, FQGNSA. The V segment lost 5 bases and the J segment 2 bases; nucleotides outside the gene matches: 9. The CDR3 is 17 residues long. Here the CDR3 DNA reads TGTGCCAGCAGCACCGGAGGGACTAGCGGGACGGCCTACGAGCAGTACTTC. Translated: CASSTGGTSGTAYEQYF.

This clone was seen a handful of times. The chain joins TRBV6-5 to TRBJ2-1, with D possibly matching TRBD1 (6 bases). The CDR3 runs 15 residues. Trimming shortened V by 5 bases and J by 8 bases, and 19 bases separated the two germline ends. Germline lookup yields CDR1 MNHEY and CDR2 SVGAGI. CDR3 coding DNA: TGTGCCAGCAGTCCTGCGACAGGTTTCGTCGATGAGCAGTTCTTC. It is translated as CASSPATGFVDEQFF.

The gene calls are TRBV4-1 and TRBJ1-1, with D perhaps TRBD1 (5 bases). Trimming took 0 bases from V and 4 from J, leaving 21 bases between them. Germline assignment: CDR1 MGHRA and CDR2 YSYEKL. This CDR3 is 18 amino acids long. CDR3 nucleotides: TGCGCCAGCAGCCAAGAAGGGGTCCGCTCCGTGGGTGGCACTGAAGCTTTCTTT. Amino acid sequence: CASSQEGVRSVGGTEAFF.

The V gene is TRBV5-1, the J gene TRBJ2-5, with TRBD1 as a possible D gene (6 bases). Trimming shortened V by 1 base and J by 4 bases, and 14 bases separated the two germline ends. This CDR3 contains 15 residues. Per germline, CDR1 SGHRS and CDR2 YFSETQ. The CDR3 region is CASSLTGYPLETQYF. The CDR3 region has the DNA TGCGCCAGCAGCTTGACAGGGTATCCCCTAGAGACCCAGTACTTC.

The CDR3 reads CASSPTERLAETQYF. CDR3 DNA sequence: TGTGCCAGCAGCCCCACGGAACGACTAGCTGAGACCCAGTACTTC. The chain recombines TRBV5-6 with TRBJ2-5; 7 bases fit TRBD2. Germline loops: CDR1 SGHDT, CDR2 YYEEEE. CDR3 length: 15 residues. V lost 4 bases, J lost 5 bases, and 11 bases stayed unmatched.

A note on this clone: Different DNA sequences within this sample yield the same CDR3. J is TRBJ2-2 and V is TRBV9; 10 nucleotides agree with TRBD1. Germline-derived CDR1 and CDR2 are SGDLS and YYNGEE. V was clipped by 3 bases and J by 4 bases; unmatched bases: 0. There are 14 residues in the CDR3. The CDR3 DNA sequence: TGTGCCAGCAGCGGGACAGGGGGCACCGGGGAGCTGTTTTTT. Amino acid sequence: CASSGTGGTGELFF.

The chain is built from TRBV28 and TRBJ1-4; D not resolved. CDR1 and CDR2 (germline): MDHEN, SYDVKM. Trimming shortened V by 2 bases and J by 10 bases, and 14 bases separated the two germline ends. The CDR3 length is 14 residues. CDR3 protein: CASSLVGAPGKLFF. The CDR3 nucleotides read TGTGCCAGCAGTTTAGTTGGCGCCCCTGGAAAACTGTTTTTT.

This rearrangement joins TRBV2 to TRBJ1-2; D not certain. The CDR3 has 14 amino acids. The V gene's germline CDR1 is SNHLY and CDR2 FYNNEI. Trimming removed 6 bases at V and 0 bases at J, with 11 bases between. CDR3 coding DNA: TGTGCCAGCAGACAGCATTCGACTAACTATGGCTACACCTTC. Protein sequence: CASRQHSTNYGYTF.

J is TRBJ2-7 and V is TRBV5-4; tentatively, D is TRBD1 (7 bases). Germline CDR1 SGHNT, CDR2 YYREEE (reference sequence). The CDR3 is made up of 15 amino acids. Trimming removed 0 bases at V and 2 bases at J, with 12 bases between. As DNA, the CDR3 is TGTGCCAGCAGCTTGGATCAGGGGGGTACCTACGAGCAGTACTTC. It translates to CASSLDQGGTYEQYF.

This sequence joins TRBV6-2 or TRBV6-3 and TRBJ1-2; a weak D match, TRBD1 (5 bases). This CDR3 spans 13 amino acids. The ends were cut back, 2 bases at V and 3 bases at J, with 7 bases in the middle. The germline CDR1 and CDR2 sequences are MNHEY and SVGEGT. The CDR3 coding sequence is TGTGCCAGCAGTTACACCAGGGACTATGGCTACACCTTC. This sequence encodes CASSYTRDYGYTF.

The genes are TRBV24-1 and TRBJ1-1; D is uncertain. The germline V gene has CDR1 KGHDR and CDR2 SFDVKD. The CDR3 sequence is 11 residues long. V lost 5 bases and J lost 6, with 6 bases in between. The CDR3 nucleotides are TGTGCCACCAGTGTAGGCCCTGAAGCTTTCTTT. Its translation is CATSVGPEAFF.

The genes are TRBV27 and TRBJ2-5, with TRBD2 as a possible D gene (7 bases). The CDR3 loop spans 15 amino acids. Trimming removed 5 bases from V and 4 bases from J, with 17 bases in between. Germline V lookup: CDR1 MNHEY, CDR2 SMNVEV (reference sequence). The CDR3 reads CASSPGAGVVETQYF. The CDR3 DNA reads TGTGCCAGCAGTCCAGGGGCGGGAGTAGTAGAGACCCAGTACTTC.

V usage is TRBV28 and J usage is TRBJ2-7, with 11 bases aligning to TRBD2. Looked up from germline, CDR1 is MDHEN and CDR2 is SYDVKM. The CDR3 contains 16 residues. The trim removed 5 bases at V and 2 bases at J, leaving 8 bases unmatched. CDR3 sequence (DNA): TGTGCCAGCAGTAACCCGACTAGCGGGGATACCTACGAGCAGTACTTC. As protein: CASSNPTSGDTYEQYF.

In nucleotides, the CDR3 is TGTGCCAGCAGCGTCGGGACAGATTCTTTATACAACTATGGCTACACCTTC. Translated: CASSVGTDSLYNYGYTF. The chain links TRBV7-9 to TRBJ1-2, with 7 bases fitting TRBD1. V lost 5 bases, J lost 2 bases, and 14 bases stayed unmatched. CDR3 length: 17 residues. Germline-derived CDR1 and CDR2 are SEHNR and FQNEAQ (reference sequence).

This chain uses TRBV10-3 with TRBJ2-2; the D gene could be TRBD1 or TRBD2 (6 bases each). Between the trimmed V and J ends, which lost 3 bases and 6 bases, there was a span of 32 bases. Germline CDR1 is ENHRY and CDR2 is SYGVKD. The CDR3 loop spans 21 amino acids. The CDR3 nucleotides are TGTGCCATCAGTGACCCCCCGGGGGCAGGGAGGAGAGGGAGTGCTGCCGGGGAGCTGTTTTTT. Residues: CAISDPPGAGRRGSAAGELFF.

The chain joins TRBV11-3 to TRBJ2-3; the D is unclear. The CDR3 loop spans 15 amino acids. V was clipped by 1 base and J by 1 base, with 9 bases between them. Germline V gene data show CDR1 as SGHNT and CDR2 as YENEEA. The chain's CDR3 is CASSLASMRTDTQYF. CDR3 sequence (DNA): TGTGCCAGCAGCTTAGCCTCGATGCGCACAGATACGCAGTATTTT.

J is TRBJ2-6 and V is TRBV6-5; D is possibly TRBD2 (6 bases). Germline V gene data show CDR1 as MNHEY and CDR2 as SVGAGI. The ends were cut back, 3 bases at V and 2 bases at J, with 8 bases in the middle. The CDR3 runs 15 residues. CDR3 in amino acids: CASSYAGTGANVLTF. CDR3 nucleotides: TGTGCCAGCAGTTATGCGGGGACTGGGGCCAACGTCCTGACTTTC.

V usage is TRBV30 and J usage is TRBJ2-7, with D tentatively TRBD1 (5 bases). The CDR3 is 12 residues long. From germline, CDR1 is GTSNPN and CDR2 SVGIG (reference sequence). Trimming stripped 3 bases from V and 6 bases from J, with 12 bases between. The CDR3: CAWRQTDLEQYF. The CDR3 DNA follows: TGTGCCTGGAGGCAGACAGACCTCGAGCAGTACTTC.

The chain combines TRBV25-1 with TRBJ2-4; 7 positions agree with TRBD1. CDR3 length: 13 amino acids. Per germline, CDR1 MGHDK and CDR2 SYGVNS. The V gene end was trimmed by 4 bases and the J gene end by 6 bases; junction bases not matched to a gene: 3. This CDR3 is CASSGRQGNIQYF. CDR3 DNA: TGTGCCAGCAGTGGAAGACAGGGAAACATTCAGTACTTC.

The chain employs TRBV10-1 and TRBJ2-5; D gene uncertain. This CDR3 region has 11 residues. Per the germline V gene, CDR1 is WNHNN and CDR2 is SYGVQD (reference sequence). V was shortened by 8 bases and J by 5 bases, with 9 bases between the two germline ends. The CDR3 nucleotides read TGCGCCAGCCCCCCACTGGAGACCCAGTACTTC. Translation: CASPPLETQYF.

The gene calls are TRBV19 and TRBJ1-1; 8 nucleotides line up with TRBD1. V lost 4 bases and J lost 4; bases outside the gene matches: 2. Germline V gives CDR1 LNHDA, CDR2 SQIVND (reference sequence). The CDR3 loop spans 13 amino acids. In nucleotides, the CDR3 is TGTGCCAGTAGTACCACAGGGGGCACTGAAGCTTTCTTT. Translated, it gives CASSTTGGTEAFF.